Below are 22 T cell receptor beta chains sequenced from a single sample in a study of T cells in Graves' hyperthyroidism and ophthalmopathy. RNA transcripts gave rise to amplified TCR beta CDR3 regions. HTBI primers were employed in a first-round RT-PCR of the TCR CDR3. TCRdb fed the multiplex PCR reads into MiXCR, producing one record per CDR3 protein. Of 730,000 or so distinct CDR3 sequences in the sample, around 20% were seen once. Sequences were obtained from blood. All receptors derive from a woman in her 50s with Graves' hyperthyroidism that later progressed to Graves' ophthalmopathy.

This clonotype was detected only a few times. The chain carries TRBV7-9 and TRBJ2-4; unclear D gene. The V end was cut by 2 bases, the J end by 6 bases, with 8 bases between. Germline V CDR1 and CDR2: SEHNR, FQNEAQ (reference sequence). This CDR3 contains 13 residues. CDR3 bases: TGTGCCAGCAGCTTAAGGCAAACAAACATTCAGTACTTC. Translated, it gives CASSLRQTNIQYF. The full variable domain, its missing parts supplied by reference TRBV7-9 and TRBJ2-4, is DTGVSQNPRHKITKRGQNVTFRCDPISEHNRLYWYRQTLGQGPEFLTYFQNEAQLEKSRLLSDRFSAERPKGSFSTLEIQRTEQGDSAMYLCASSLRQTNIQYFGAGTRLSVL.

The chain has TRBV4-1 and TRBJ2-5, with a weak D call TRBD2 (6 bases). Germline V gene lookup returns CDR1 MGHRA and CDR2 YSYEKL. V was pared by 4 bases and J by 4 bases, with 25 bases between. This CDR3 has 18 amino acids. Here the CDR3 DNA reads TGCGCCAGCAGCCCAAGGGTATCTATTCGGGAGAAGGGAGAGACCCAGTACTTC. This gives the protein CASSPRVSIREKGETQYF.

This chain links TRBV9 with TRBJ1-5, with no clear D. V lost 4 bases to trimming and J lost 5 bases, with 10 bases between them. Germline loops: CDR1 SGDLS, CDR2 YYNGEE. This CDR3 spans 13 amino acids. CDR3 in amino acids: CASSFKNDQPQHF. The CDR3 nucleotides read TGTGCCAGCAGCTTTAAGAATGATCAGCCCCAGCATTTT.

This rearrangement joins TRBV20-1 to TRBJ2-5, with 8 nucleotides matching TRBD1. CDR3 size: 12 residues. Trimming removed 5 bases from V and 2 bases from J; junction bases left unmatched: 1. The germline V gene encodes CDR1 DFQATT and CDR2 SNEGSKA (reference sequence). CDR3 residues: CSAGTGQETQYF. In DNA form, the CDR3 reads TGCAGTGCTGGGACAGGTCAAGAGACCCAGTACTTC.

This clonotype was observed a handful of times. The CDR3 DNA reads as TGTGCCAGTTTCAGAGGGGGACTAGGAGAGACCCAGTACTTC. Translated, it gives CASFRGGLGETQYF. J is TRBJ2-5 and V is TRBV7-9; TRBD2 aligns across 8 bases. This CDR3 comprises 14 residues. The V and J ends lost 9 bases and 4 bases, in that order; junction bases with no gene match: 10. CDR1 is SEHNR and CDR2 is FQNEAQ in the germline V gene (reference sequence).

This clonotype was observed at least ten times. The chain has TRBV7-2 and TRBJ2-3; 12 bases are shared with TRBD2. V shed 1 base and J 5 bases; nucleotides not matched to a gene: 4. The V gene's germline CDR1 is SGHTA and CDR2 FQGNSA. CDR3 length: 16 residues. CDR3 protein: CASSLVWTSGEDTQYF. The CDR3 coding sequence is TGTGCCAGCAGCTTAGTGTGGACTAGCGGGGAAGATACGCAGTATTTT.

This clonotype was seen repeatedly, ten times or more. The rearrangement links TRBV11-2 to TRBJ1-2; no clear D. Germline CDR1 is SGHAT and CDR2 is FQNNGV. The V end lost 5 bases, the J end lost 5 bases, and 6 bases lay between the germline ends. This CDR3 comprises 11 residues. The CDR3 region has the DNA TGTGCCAGCAGCGCGAATTATGGCTACACCTTC. Protein: CASSANYGYTF.

The sample holds many counts of this clonotype. This chain uses TRBV5-1 with TRBJ1-1; 7 bases agree with TRBD1. This CDR3 has 14 amino acids. The J segment lost 3 bases and the V segment lost 1 base, leaving 3 bases of the junction unmatched. Germline V gene sequence: CDR1 SGHRS, CDR2 YFSETQ. The CDR3 DNA reads TGCGCCAGCAGCTTGAACAGGGGCCACACTGAAGCTTTCTTT. Protein: CASSLNRGHTEAFF.

This clonotype was observed a handful of times. The J gene is TRBJ2-6, the V gene TRBV6-2 or TRBV6-3, with D possibly matching TRBD1 (5 bases). Germline V gene data show CDR1 as MNHEY and CDR2 as SVGEGT. This CDR3 spans 16 amino acids. Trimming took off 5 bases at V and 1 base at J, with 12 bases between the two ends. The CDR3 spells CASSGAHKSGANVLTF. The CDR3 nucleotides read TGTGCCAGCAGTGGGGCACACAAATCTGGGGCCAACGTCCTGACTTTC.

This clonotype was observed a few times. This sequence joins TRBV5-1 and TRBJ1-1, with no clear D. V dropped 4 bases and J dropped 6 bases, with 16 bases sitting between them. Germline V gene data show CDR1 as SGHRS and CDR2 as YFSETQ. The CDR3 consists of 14 residues. CDR3: CASSPRKGRAEAFF. The CDR3 coding sequence is TGCGCCAGCAGCCCCCGTAAGGGTAGGGCTGAAGCTTTCTTT.

This clonotype was observed a handful of times. J is TRBJ2-5 and V is TRBV19; TRBD1 matches 8 bases. The germline CDR1 and CDR2 sequences are LNHDA and SQIVND (reference sequence). V shed 4 bases, J shed 2 bases, and the junction held 6 bases outside the gene matches. The CDR3 has 15 amino acids. The CDR3 loop reads CASSKSGTGQETQYF. The CDR3 DNA reads TGTGCCAGTAGTAAATCCGGGACAGGACAAGAGACCCAGTACTTC.

This clonotype was picked up many times. The chain couples TRBV20-1 to TRBJ1-5; unclear D gene. The CDR3 sequence is 11 residues long. In germline, CDR1 is DFQATT, CDR2 SNEGSKA (reference sequence). The CDR3 region is CSPRRDQPQHF. The CDR3 nucleotides are TGCAGCCCCCGTAGGGATCAGCCCCAGCATTTT.

This clonotype was counted between two and nine times. This rearrangement joins TRBV20-1 to TRBJ2-2; 7 bases line up with TRBD1. CDR1 and CDR2 (germline): DFQATT, SNEGSKA (reference sequence). The CDR3 sequence is 14 residues long. Losses at the gene ends were 1 base for V and 6 bases for J; bases not matched to a gene: 5. CDR3 loop: CSARVTGRSGELFF. CDR3 sequence (DNA): TGCAGTGCTAGAGTGACAGGGCGGTCCGGGGAGCTGTTTTTT.

The rearrangement links TRBV10-1 to TRBJ2-7; either TRBD1 or TRBD2 may supply D (5 bases each). In germline, CDR1 is WNHNN, CDR2 SYGVQD (reference sequence). The CDR3 extends over 13 amino acids. The ends were cut back, 7 bases at V and 0 bases at J, with 10 bases in the middle. CDR3 in amino acids: CASKRDGSYEQYF. The CDR3 nucleotides read TGCGCCAGCAAAAGGGACGGCTCCTACGAGCAGTACTTC.

This clonotype was picked up a small number of times. V and J are TRBV6-1 and TRBJ1-5; 11 nucleotides match TRBD1. This CDR3 has 18 residues. V was pared by 4 bases and J by 0 bases, with 8 bases of the junction left unmatched. Germline assignment: CDR1 MNHNS and CDR2 SASEGT. DNA of the CDR3: TGTGCCAGCAGTGGGACAGGGGGCGCTTGGTATAGCAATCAGCCCCAGCATTTT. This encodes CASSGTGGAWYSNQPQHF.

This clonotype has a count of ten or more. The V call is TRBV29-1, the J call TRBJ2-1; 8 bases map to TRBD2. Trimming took 4 bases from V and 8 from J; bases not matched to a gene: 7. Per germline, CDR1 SQVTM and CDR2 ANQGSEA. There are 13 residues in the CDR3. CDR3 nucleotides: TGCAGCGTTGTTGACGGGGGGGCTGATGAGCAGTTCTTC. Translating gives CSVVDGGADEQFF.

This clonotype was seen more than once but under ten times. J is TRBJ1-5 and V is TRBV6-1; 7 bases fit TRBD1. The CDR3 contains 15 residues. V shed 7 bases, J shed 1 base, and the junction held 7 bases outside the gene matches. CDR1 and CDR2 (germline): MNHNS, SASEGT. The DNA for the CDR3 is TGTGCCAGCAATCCCTCCAGGGGGAGCAATCAGCCCCAGCATTTT. Protein: CASNPSRGSNQPQHF.

This clonotype was detected ten times or more. V usage is TRBV3-1 and J usage is TRBJ1-4; D might be TRBD1 (6 bases). V was cut by 4 bases and J by 12 bases, with 18 bases left in between. This CDR3 contains 14 residues. Germline CDR1 and CDR2: LGHDT and YNNKEL (reference sequence). The CDR3 DNA reads TGTGCCAGCAGCCCAAGGACCAGCTCAGGGGAACTGTTTTTT. It encodes CASSPRTSSGELFF. Full variable domain (rest looked up from reference TRBV3-1 and TRBJ1-4): DTAVSQTPKYLVTQMGNDKSIKCEQNLGHDTMYWYKQDSKKFLKIMFSYNNKELIINETVPNRFSPKSPDKAHLNLHINSLELGDSAVYFCASSPRTSSGELFFGSGTQLSVL.

V and J are TRBV27 and TRBJ1-2, with TRBD1 identical over 8 bases. Germline assignment: CDR1 MNHEY and CDR2 SMNVEV (reference sequence). Unmatched junction bases numbered 8, after V lost 4 bases and J lost 7 bases. The CDR3 runs 14 residues. The CDR3 is CASSSLGRGRGYTF. In nucleotides, the CDR3 is TGTGCCAGCAGTTCCCTCGGCAGGGGGCGTGGCTACACCTTC.

In this sample, this clonotype turned up a few times. The chain couples TRBV30 to TRBJ1-2; D is undetermined. CDR1 is GTSNPN and CDR2 is SVGIG in the germline V gene (reference sequence). Trimming removed 1 base from V and 0 bases from J, with 6 bases in between. This CDR3 is built from 13 residues. Here the CDR3 reads CAWSGSSNYGYTF. The CDR3 nucleotides read TGTGCCTGGAGTGGAAGCTCTAACTATGGCTACACCTTC.

Notes on this clonotype: This may come from a read error, since a much larger clone is one base off. The rearrangement uses TRBV27 and TRBJ2-7, with 9 bases identical to TRBD2. The CDR3 loop spans 16 amino acids. CDR1 and CDR2 from the germline V gene are MNHEY and SMNVEV (reference sequence). The J segment lost 7 bases and the V segment lost 5 bases, leaving 15 bases of the junction unmatched. The chain's CDR3 is CASSPHPGASGDEQYF. CDR3 DNA sequence: TGTGCCAGCAGTCCCCACCCCGGGGCTAGCGGGGATGAGCAGTACTTC.

The chain links TRBV12-5 to TRBJ2-2; 10 bases are shared with TRBD1. This CDR3 spans 15 amino acids. Trimming removed 4 bases from V and 6 bases from J; junction bases left unmatched: 5. Germline loops: CDR1 LGHNT, CDR2 FRNRAP. CDR3 in DNA: TGTGCTAGTGGTTCGGACAGGGGGGTTGCCGGGGAGCTGTTTTTT. It is translated as CASGSDRGVAGELFF. Full variable domain (remainder filled in from reference TRBV12-5 and TRBJ2-2): DARVTQTPRHKVTEMGQEVTMRCQPILGHNTVFWYRQTMMQGLELLAYFRNRAPLDDSGMPKDRFSAEMPDATLATLKIQPSEPRDSAVYFCASGSDRGVAGELFFGEGSRLTVL.